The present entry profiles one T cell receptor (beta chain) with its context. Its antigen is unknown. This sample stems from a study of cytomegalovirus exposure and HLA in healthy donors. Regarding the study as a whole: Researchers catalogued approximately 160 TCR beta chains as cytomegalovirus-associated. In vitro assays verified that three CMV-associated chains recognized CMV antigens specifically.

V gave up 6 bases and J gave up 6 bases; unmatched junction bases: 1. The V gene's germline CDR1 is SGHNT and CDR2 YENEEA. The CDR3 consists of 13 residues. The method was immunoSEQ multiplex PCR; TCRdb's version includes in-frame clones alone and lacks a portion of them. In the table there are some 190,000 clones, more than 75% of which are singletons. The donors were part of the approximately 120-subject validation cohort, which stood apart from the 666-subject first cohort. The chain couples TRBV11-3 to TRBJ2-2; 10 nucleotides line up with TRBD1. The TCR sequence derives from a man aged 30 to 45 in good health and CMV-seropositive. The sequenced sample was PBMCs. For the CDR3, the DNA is TGTGCCAGCAGAGGACAGGGGGCCGGGGAGCTGTTTTTT. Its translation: CASRGQGAGELFF.